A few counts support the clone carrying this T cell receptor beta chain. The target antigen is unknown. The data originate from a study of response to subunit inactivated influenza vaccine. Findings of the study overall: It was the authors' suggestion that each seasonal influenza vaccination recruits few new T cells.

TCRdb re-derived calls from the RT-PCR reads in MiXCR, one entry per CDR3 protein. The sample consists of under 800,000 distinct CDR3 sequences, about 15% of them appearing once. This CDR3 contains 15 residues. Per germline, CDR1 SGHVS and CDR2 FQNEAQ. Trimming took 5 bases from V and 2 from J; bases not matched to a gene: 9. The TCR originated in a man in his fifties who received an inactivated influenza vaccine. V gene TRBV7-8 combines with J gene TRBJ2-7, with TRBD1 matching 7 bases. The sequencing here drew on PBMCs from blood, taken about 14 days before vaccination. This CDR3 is CASSGKRDSPYEQYF. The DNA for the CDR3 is TGTGCCAGCAGCGGAAAAAGGGACAGCCCCTACGAGCAGTACTTC. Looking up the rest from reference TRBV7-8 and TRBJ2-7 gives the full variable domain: GAGVSQSPRYKVAKRGQDVALRCDPISGHVSLFWYQQALGQGPEFLTYFQNEAQLDKSGLPSDRFFAERPEGSVSTLKIQRTQQEDSAVYLCASSGKRDSPYEQYFGPGTRLTVT.